The rows below give T cell receptor beta chains drawn from one sample of a study of T-cell reconstitution after alpha-beta-depleted transplantation in children. TCRdb independently ran MiXCR on the PCR reads; one entry per CDR3 protein. The data show 700,000 to 950,000 distinct CDR3 sequences, 15% to 20% seen once. Material: PBMCs, mostly from graft donor cells, obtained 360 days after TCRalphabeta/CD19-depleted stem cell transplant. The receptors derive from a male patient aged 10 to 17 who had a stem cell transplant for acute lymphoblastic leukemia, so the T cells may come from the graft donor. Both conserved end residues are part of each CDR3.

J,V,CDR3
TRBJ2-5,TRBV9,CASSVESSGRKTQYF
TRBJ2-1,TRBV5-1,CASSTVANEQFF
TRBJ2-7,TRBV7-6,CASSSLPTGSYEQYF
TRBJ2-1,TRBV4-1,CASSQVQRRSYNEQFF
TRBJ2-3,TRBV20-1,CSARKGGRKTDTQYF
TRBJ2-7,TRBV19,CASSIYRGLSYEQYF
TRBJ2-3,TRBV12-3/TRBV12-4,CASSLGLADGTDTQYF
TRBJ2-1,TRBV20-1,CSAVGMGGDEQFF
TRBJ2-2,TRBV27,CASSSAIELFF
TRBJ1-1,TRBV6-6,CASSYSTGTEAFF
TRBJ2-5,TRBV2,CASSVTLGIKTQYF
TRBJ2-3,TRBV4-1,CASSQGGGGSPDTQYF
TRBJ2-5,TRBV11-2,CASSHYRGYRQETQYF
TRBJ2-7,TRBV3-1,CASSQDKGYEQYF
TRBJ2-3,TRBV6-5,CASSYAYRGRTDTQYF
TRBJ2-1,TRBV11-1,CASSSFRGGLAAYNEQFF
TRBJ2-7,TRBV14,CASRPAWAYEQYF
TRBJ2-5,TRBV5-1,CASSPGQPQGTQYF
TRBJ2-1,TRBV7-2,CASSLPPQRYEQFF
TRBJ2-5,TRBV5-1,CASSFAKGLETQYF
TRBJ2-7,TRBV25-1,CASSEPDPRGEQYF
TRBJ2-7,TRBV18,CASSPYLAQQYF
TRBJ1-2,TRBV4-1,CASSSPARSLLGYTF
TRBJ1-3,TRBV9,CASSVGQSSGNTIYF
TRBJ2-3,TRBV11-2,CASSPFTSTDTQYF
TRBJ2-1,TRBV7-9,CASSSLSPSYNEQFF
TRBJ2-7,TRBV25-1,CASSELGPSGREYEQYF
TRBJ2-5,TRBV5-1,CASRTDRGPQETQYF
TRBJ2-7,TRBV12-3/TRBV12-4,CASSRSETYEQYF
TRBJ2-6,TRBV24-1,CATCPDGANVLTF
TRBJ1-3,TRBV20-1,CSARTGVGGNTIYF
TRBJ2-3,TRBV4-1,CASSQGATSGLTDTQYF
TRBJ2-1,TRBV2,CASRGRIYNEQFF
TRBJ1-2,TRBV29-1,CSVDGTDFNYGYTF
TRBJ2-1,TRBV29-1,CSVEDIHRPGSSSYNEQFF